This T cell receptor (beta chain) was recovered during a study of metastatic and nonmetastatic thyroid tumors. Study details: Repertoire comparison spanned blood and tumor or nodule tissue of malignant and benign thyroid patients.

TCRdb re-clonotyped the PCR reads through MiXCR. The sample contains 50,000 or so clones, about 22% of which appear only once. Patients underwent thyroid surgery, and none had received any treatment before it. The CDR3 loop spans 16 amino acids. Germline V gene sequence: CDR1 MGHDK, CDR2 SYGVNS. V was shortened by 5 bases and J by 5 bases, with 21 bases between the two germline ends. This clone has only a few counts. V is TRBV25-1 and J is TRBJ1-2; D remains unclear. The source material was blood. The TCR comes from a male donor with papillary thyroid cancer or a benign thyroid nodule (not recorded which). Some clones in this sample may be carry-over from other donors' samples. CDR3 protein: CASSSPGELYPYGYTF. For the CDR3, the DNA is TGTGCCAGCAGTTCCCCTGGGGAGTTATATCCGTATGGCTACACCTTC.